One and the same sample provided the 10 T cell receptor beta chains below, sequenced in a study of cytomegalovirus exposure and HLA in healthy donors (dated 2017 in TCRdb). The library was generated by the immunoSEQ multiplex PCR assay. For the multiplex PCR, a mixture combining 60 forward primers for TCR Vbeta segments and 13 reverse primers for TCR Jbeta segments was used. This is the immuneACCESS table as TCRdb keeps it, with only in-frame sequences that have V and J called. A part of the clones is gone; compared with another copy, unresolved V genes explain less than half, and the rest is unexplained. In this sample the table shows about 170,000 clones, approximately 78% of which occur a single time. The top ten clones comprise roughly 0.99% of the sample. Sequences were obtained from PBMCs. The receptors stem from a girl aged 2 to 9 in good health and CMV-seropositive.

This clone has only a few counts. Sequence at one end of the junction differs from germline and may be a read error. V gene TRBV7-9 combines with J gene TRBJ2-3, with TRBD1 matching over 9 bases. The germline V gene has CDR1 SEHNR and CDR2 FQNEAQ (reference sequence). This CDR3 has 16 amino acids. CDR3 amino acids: CASSLATGGKKNTQYF. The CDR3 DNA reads TGTGCCAGCAGTTTAGCGACAGGGGGTAAGAAAAATACGCAGTATTTT. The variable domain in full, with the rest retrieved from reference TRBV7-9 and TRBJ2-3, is DTGVSQNPRHKITKRGQNVTFRCDPISEHNRLYWYRQTLGQGPEFLTYFQNEAQLEKSRLLSDRFSAERPKGSFSTLEIQRTEQGDSAMYLCASSLATGGKKNTQYFGPGTRLTVL.

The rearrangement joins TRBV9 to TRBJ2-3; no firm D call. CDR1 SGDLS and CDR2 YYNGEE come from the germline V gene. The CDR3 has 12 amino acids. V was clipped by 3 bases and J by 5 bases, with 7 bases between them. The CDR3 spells CASSAFVDTQYF. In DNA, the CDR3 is TGTGCCAGCAGCGCCTTTGTAGATACGCAGTATTTT.

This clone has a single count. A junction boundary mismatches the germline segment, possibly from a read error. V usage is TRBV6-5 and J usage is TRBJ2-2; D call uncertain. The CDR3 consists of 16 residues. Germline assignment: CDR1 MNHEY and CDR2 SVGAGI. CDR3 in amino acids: CASSYSNPTNTRELFF. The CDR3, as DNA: TGTGCCAGCAGTTACTCGAACCCAACGAACACCAGGGAGCTGTTTTTT.

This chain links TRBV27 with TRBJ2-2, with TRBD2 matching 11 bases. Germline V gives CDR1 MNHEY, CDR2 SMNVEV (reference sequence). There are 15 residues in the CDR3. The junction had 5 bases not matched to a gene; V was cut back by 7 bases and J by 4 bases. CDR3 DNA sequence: TGTGCCAGCATCCCCCTAGCGGGAGGCACCGGGGAGCTGTTTTTT. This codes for CASIPLAGGTGELFF.

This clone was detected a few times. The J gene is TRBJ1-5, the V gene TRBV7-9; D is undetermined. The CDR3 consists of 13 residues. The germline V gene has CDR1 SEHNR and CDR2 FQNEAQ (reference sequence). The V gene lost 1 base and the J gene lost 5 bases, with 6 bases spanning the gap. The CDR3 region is CASSLVADQPQHF. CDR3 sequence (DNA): TGTGCCAGCAGCTTAGTGGCAGATCAGCCCCAGCATTTT. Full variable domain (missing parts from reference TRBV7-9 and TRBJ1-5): DTGVSQNPRHKITKRGQNVTFRCDPISEHNRLYWYRQTLGQGPEFLTYFQNEAQLEKSRLLSDRFSAERPKGSFSTLEIQRTEQGDSAMYLCASSLVADQPQHFGDGTRLSIL.

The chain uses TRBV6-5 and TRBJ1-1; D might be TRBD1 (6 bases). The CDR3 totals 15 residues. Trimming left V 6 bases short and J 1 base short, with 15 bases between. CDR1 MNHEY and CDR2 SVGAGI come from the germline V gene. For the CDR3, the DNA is TGTGCCAGCAGCCGACCCCAACAGGGGAACACTGAAGCTTTCTTT. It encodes CASSRPQQGNTEAFF.

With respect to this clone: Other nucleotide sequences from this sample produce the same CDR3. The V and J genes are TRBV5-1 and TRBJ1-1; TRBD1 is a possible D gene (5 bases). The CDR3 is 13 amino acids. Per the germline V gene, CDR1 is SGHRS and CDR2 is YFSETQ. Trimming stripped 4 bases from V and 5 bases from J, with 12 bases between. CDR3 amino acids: CASSPPGGTEAFF. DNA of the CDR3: TGCGCCAGCAGCCCCCCGGGGGGGACTGAAGCTTTCTTT.

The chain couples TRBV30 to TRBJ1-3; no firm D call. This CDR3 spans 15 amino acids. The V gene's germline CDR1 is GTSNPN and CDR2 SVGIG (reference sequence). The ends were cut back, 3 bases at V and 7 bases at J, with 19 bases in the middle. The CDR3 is CAWRRVVPKLNTIYF. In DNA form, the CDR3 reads TGTGCCTGGAGGAGGGTCGTACCGAAACTGAACACCATATATTTT.

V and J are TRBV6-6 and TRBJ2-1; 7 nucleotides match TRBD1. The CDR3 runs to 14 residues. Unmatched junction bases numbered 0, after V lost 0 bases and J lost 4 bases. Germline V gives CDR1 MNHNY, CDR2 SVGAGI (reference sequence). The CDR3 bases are TGTGCCAGCAGTTACTCGGACAGGTACAATGAGCAGTTCTTC. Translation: CASSYSDRYNEQFF.

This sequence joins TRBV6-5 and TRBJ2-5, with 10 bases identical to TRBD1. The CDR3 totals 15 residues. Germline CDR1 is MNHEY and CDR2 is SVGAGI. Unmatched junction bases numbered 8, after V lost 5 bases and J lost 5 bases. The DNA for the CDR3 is TGTGCCAGCAGTAGACAGGGGGCGCGAGGGGAGACCCAGTACTTC. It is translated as CASSRQGARGETQYF.